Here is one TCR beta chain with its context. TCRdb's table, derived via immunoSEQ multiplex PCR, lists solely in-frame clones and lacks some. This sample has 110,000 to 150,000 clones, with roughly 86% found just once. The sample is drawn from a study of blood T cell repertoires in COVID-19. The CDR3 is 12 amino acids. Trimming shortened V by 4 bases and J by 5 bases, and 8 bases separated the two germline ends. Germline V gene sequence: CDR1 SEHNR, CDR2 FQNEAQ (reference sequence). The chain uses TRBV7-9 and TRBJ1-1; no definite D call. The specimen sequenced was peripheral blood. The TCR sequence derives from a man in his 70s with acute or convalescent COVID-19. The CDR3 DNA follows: TGTGCCAGCAGCTCAGGCCGGACTGAAGCTTTCTTT. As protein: CASSSGRTEAFF. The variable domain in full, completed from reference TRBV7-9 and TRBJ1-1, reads DTGVSQNPRHKITKRGQNVTFRCDPISEHNRLYWYRQTLGQGPEFLTYFQNEAQLEKSRLLSDRFSAERPKGSFSTLEIQRTEQGDSAMYLCASSSGRTEAFFGQGTRLTVV.